The 15 T cell receptor beta chains reported below all come from one sample, sequenced in a study of vaccination and CD4 T cells after COVID-19. These receptors have no identified antigens. Sequence data for DNA of cultured CD4+ T cells were generated by the Oncomine TCR Beta short-read assay. One entry per CDR3 protein, called by TCRdb with MiXCR from the PCR reads. This sample carries approximately 9,300 distinct CDR3 sequences, approximately 60% of them seen once, and the ten largest clones take 20% to 25%. The treatment was: roughly 11-day PBMC culture with coronavirus spike peptide pools or control peptides (ViraFEST assay). The unexposed donor's CD4+ T cells were collected before the COVID-19 pandemic (2011-2018). Material: CD4+ T cells from blood, cultured in vitro. These receptors all come from a human donor in good health.

This sequence joins TRBV19 and TRBJ2-4; D uncertain. The CDR3 has 16 amino acids. The V gene's germline CDR1 is LNHDA and CDR2 SQIVND (reference sequence). V lost 5 bases, J lost 0 bases, and 14 bases lay in between. Here the CDR3 reads CASSGRHHLAKNIQYF. CDR3 in DNA: TGTGCCAGTAGTGGCAGACACCATTTAGCCAAAAACATTCAGTACTTC.

This CDR3 reads CASMNRNTEAFF. In DNA form, the CDR3 reads TGTGCCAGTATGAACAGGAACACTGAAGCTTTCTTT. The rearrangement uses TRBV19 and TRBJ1-1; D gene ambiguous. Trimming pared 7 bases from V and 1 base from J, leaving 7 bases between. Germline CDR1 reads LNHDA; CDR2 reads SQIVND (reference sequence). This CDR3 is built from 12 residues.

The chain has TRBV7-2 and TRBJ2-2; 14 bases match TRBD2. V shed 2 bases, J shed 4 bases, and the junction held 3 bases outside the gene matches. The CDR3 runs to 17 residues. Per the germline V gene, CDR1 is SGHTA and CDR2 is FQGNSA. CDR3 nucleotide sequence: TGTGCCAGCAGCTTACTGGGGACTAGCGGGAGCACCGGGGAGCTGTTTTTT. Amino acids: CASSLLGTSGSTGELFF.

The chain couples TRBV5-1 to TRBJ2-7; 10 bases line up with TRBD2. There are 15 residues in the CDR3. Germline trimming cut 0 bases from V and 3 bases from J; bases unmatched to any gene: 3. Germline CDR1 reads SGHRS; CDR2 reads YFSETQ. CDR3 sequence (DNA): TGCGCCAGCAGCTTGGAGACTAGCGGGCTCTACGAGCAGTACTTC. Amino acid sequence: CASSLETSGLYEQYF.

This clonotype was seen once. The CDR3 region is CASRYGTSYGYTF. The CDR3 nucleotides read TGTGCCAGCAGATACGGGACGTCCTATGGCTACACCTTC. The V call is TRBV27, the J call TRBJ1-2; possibly TRBD1 for D (5 bases). There are 13 residues in the CDR3. The V end was cut by 6 bases, the J end by 4 bases, with 12 bases between. Germline lookup yields CDR1 MNHEY and CDR2 SMNVEV (reference sequence).

This sequence joins TRBV2 and TRBJ1-1, with D unclear. V was cut by 7 bases and J by 1 base, with 7 bases left in between. The CDR3 has 12 amino acids. Germline loops: CDR1 SNHLY, CDR2 FYNNEI. In DNA, the CDR3 is TGTGCCAGCACTTTGGGGAACACTGAAGCTTTCTTT. Its protein product is CASTLGNTEAFF. Complete variable domain (other parts from reference TRBV2 and TRBJ1-1): EPEVTQTPSHQVTQMGQEVILRCVPISNHLYFYWYRQILGQKVEFLVSFYNNEISEKSEIFDDQFSVERPDGSNFTLKIRSTKLEDSAMYFCASTLGNTEAFFGQGTRLTVV.

The V gene is TRBV30, the J gene TRBJ1-2; 8 bases map to TRBD1. Germline V gene sequence: CDR1 GTSNPN, CDR2 SVGIG (reference sequence). J gave up 8 bases and V 2 bases, and 10 bases lay outside the gene matches. The CDR3 length is 14 residues. CDR3 amino acids: CAWSMAGGLQGYTF. The CDR3 nucleotides read TGTGCCTGGAGTATGGCAGGGGGCTTGCAAGGCTACACCTTC.

This clonotype showed up just a few times. The genes are TRBV7-2 and TRBJ2-7; 11 bases are a match to TRBD2. The CDR3 consists of 15 residues. Germline loops: CDR1 SGHTA, CDR2 FQGNSA. V was clipped by 3 bases and J by 5 bases; unmatched bases: 6. CDR3 region: CASSFQTSGSDEQYF. The DNA of the CDR3 is TGTGCCAGCAGCTTTCAAACTAGCGGGAGCGACGAGCAGTACTTC. Using reference TRBV7-2 and TRBJ2-7 for the parts outside the CDR3, the full variable domain is GAGVSQSPSNKVTEKGKDVELRCDPISGHTALYWYRQSLGQGLEFLIYFQGNSAPDKSGLPSDRFSAERTGGSVSTLTIQRTQQEDSAVYLCASSFQTSGSDEQYFGPGTRLTVT.

This chain links TRBV6-2 or TRBV6-3 with TRBJ1-1; possibly TRBD1 for D (5 bases). This CDR3 has 14 amino acids. V lost 6 bases and J lost 0, with 11 bases in between. Germline values: CDR1 MNHEY, CDR2 SVGEGT. Here the CDR3 reads CASSAGGLNTEAFF. The DNA of the CDR3 is TGTGCCAGCAGCGCGGGGGGACTGAACACTGAAGCTTTCTTT.

The chain carries TRBV6-1 and TRBJ1-1; 8 bases match TRBD1. The V segment lost 6 bases and the J segment 5 bases; nucleotides outside the gene matches: 8. The CDR3 runs to 14 residues. Germline CDR1 MNHNS, CDR2 SASEGT. CDR3 DNA sequence: TGTGCCAGCAGAATGGACAGGGTGAGAACTGAAGCTTTCTTT. Translated: CASRMDRVRTEAFF.

The rearrangement joins TRBV30 to TRBJ2-5, with D tentatively TRBD2 (5 bases). The CDR3 spans 15 residues. Trimming cost V 3 bases and J 2 bases, with 16 bases left between them. Germline-derived CDR1 and CDR2 are GTSNPN and SVGIG (reference sequence). For the CDR3, the DNA is TGTGCCTGGAGGAGAAGTTCGGACTTACAAGAGACCCAGTACTTC. Its translation is CAWRRSSDLQETQYF. Using reference TRBV30 and TRBJ2-5 for the parts outside the CDR3, the full variable domain is SQTIHQWPATLVQPVGSPLSLECTVEGTSNPNLYWYRQAAGRGLQLLFYSVGIGQISSEVPQNLSASRPQDRQFILSSKKLLLSDSGFYLCAWRRSSDLQETQYFGPGTRLLVL.

This rearrangement joins TRBV29-1 to TRBJ2-3; D perhaps matches TRBD2 (5 bases). There are 14 residues in the CDR3. Germline CDR1 is SQVTM and CDR2 is ANQGSEA. V was trimmed by 7 bases and J by 2 bases, leaving 16 bases between them. The CDR3 region has the DNA TGCAGCGCCGCGCGGGCAGGAGTCACAGATACGCAGTATTTT. Encoded protein: CSAARAGVTDTQYF.

This sequence joins TRBV19 and TRBJ1-2; D not certain. CDR3 length: 13 residues. Trimming stripped 3 bases from V and 8 bases from J, with 13 bases between. CDR1 and CDR2 (germline): LNHDA, SQIVND (reference sequence). The CDR3 reads CASSIRTLWGYTF. CDR3 DNA sequence: TGTGCCAGTAGTATCCGGACGCTCTGGGGCTACACCTTC.

This clonotype was recorded once. The CDR3 DNA is TGCAGTGCTCCATTTAGTGGTGGGACAGGCTCCTACGAGCAGTACTTC. It codes for CSAPFSGGTGSYEQYF. The chain joins TRBV20-1 to TRBJ2-7; the match to TRBD1 covers 8 bases. V shed 5 bases, J shed 0 bases, and the junction held 12 bases outside the gene matches. CDR1 and CDR2 (germline): DFQATT, SNEGSKA (reference sequence). The CDR3 covers 16 residues.

The genes are TRBV6-1 and TRBJ1-1; maybe TRBD1 (5 bases). V was cut by 6 bases and J by 7 bases, with 18 bases left in between. Germline-derived CDR1 and CDR2 are MNHNS and SASEGT. This CDR3 spans 14 amino acids. The CDR3 region has the DNA TGTGCCAGCAGCCCTCCCGGGGCGAAGGGTGAAGCTTTCTTT. Encoded protein: CASSPPGAKGEAFF.